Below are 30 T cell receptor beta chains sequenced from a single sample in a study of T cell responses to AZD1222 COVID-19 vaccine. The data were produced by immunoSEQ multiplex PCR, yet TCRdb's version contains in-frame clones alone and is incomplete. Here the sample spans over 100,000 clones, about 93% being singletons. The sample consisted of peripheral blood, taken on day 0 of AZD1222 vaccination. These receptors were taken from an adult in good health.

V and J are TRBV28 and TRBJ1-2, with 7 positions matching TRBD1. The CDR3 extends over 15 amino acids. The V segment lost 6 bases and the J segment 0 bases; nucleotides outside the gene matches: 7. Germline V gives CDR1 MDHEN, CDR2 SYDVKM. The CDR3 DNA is TGTGCCAGCAGCCAACCCGGGACAGCTAACTATGGCTACACCTTC. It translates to CASSQPGTANYGYTF.

For the CDR3, the DNA is TGTGCCAGCAGCTTCTCGGGGGCTGAAGCTTTCTTT. This gives the protein CASSFSGAEAFF. The V gene is TRBV11-2, the J gene TRBJ1-1; D is perhaps TRBD1 (5 bases). The CDR3 has 12 residues. Per the germline V gene, CDR1 is SGHAT and CDR2 is FQNNGV. Trimming shortened V by 3 bases and J by 6 bases, and 8 bases separated the two germline ends.

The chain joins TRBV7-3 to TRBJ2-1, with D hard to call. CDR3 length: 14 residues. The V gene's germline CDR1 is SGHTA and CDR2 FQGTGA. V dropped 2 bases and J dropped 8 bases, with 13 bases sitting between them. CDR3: CASSLRSNGDEQFF. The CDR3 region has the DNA TGTGCCAGCAGCTTACGGAGTAATGGGGATGAGCAGTTCTTC.

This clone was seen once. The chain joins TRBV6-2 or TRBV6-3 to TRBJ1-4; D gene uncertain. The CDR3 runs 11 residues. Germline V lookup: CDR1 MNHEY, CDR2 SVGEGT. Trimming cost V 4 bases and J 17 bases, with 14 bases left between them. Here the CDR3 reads CASSFGTAVFF. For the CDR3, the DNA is TGTGCCAGCAGTTTTGGAACAGCGGTTTTTTTT.

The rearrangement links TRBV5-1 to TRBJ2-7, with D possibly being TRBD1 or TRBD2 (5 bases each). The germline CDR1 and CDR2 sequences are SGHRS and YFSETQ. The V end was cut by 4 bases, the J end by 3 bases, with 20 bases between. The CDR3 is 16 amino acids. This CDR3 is CASSAGWDRMGYEQYF. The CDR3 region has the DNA TGCGCCAGCAGCGCTGGCTGGGACCGCATGGGCTACGAGCAGTACTTC.

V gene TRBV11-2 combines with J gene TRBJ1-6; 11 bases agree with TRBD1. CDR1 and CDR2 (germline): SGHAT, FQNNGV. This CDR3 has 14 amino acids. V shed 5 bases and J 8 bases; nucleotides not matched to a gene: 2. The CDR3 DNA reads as TGTGCCAGCAGCGGGGACAGGGGGTATTCACCCCTCCACTTT. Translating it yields CASSGDRGYSPLHF.

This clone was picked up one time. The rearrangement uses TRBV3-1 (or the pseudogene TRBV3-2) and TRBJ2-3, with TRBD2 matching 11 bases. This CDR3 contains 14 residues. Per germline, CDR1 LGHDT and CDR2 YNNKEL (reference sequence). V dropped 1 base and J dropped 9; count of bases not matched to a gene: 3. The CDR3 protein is CASSQVAGGDTQYF. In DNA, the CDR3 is TGTGCCAGCAGCCAAGTAGCGGGGGGGGACACGCAGTATTTT.

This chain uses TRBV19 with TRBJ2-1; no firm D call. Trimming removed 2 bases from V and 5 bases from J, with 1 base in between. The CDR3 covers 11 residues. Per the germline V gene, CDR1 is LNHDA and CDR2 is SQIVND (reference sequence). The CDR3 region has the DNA TGTGCCAGTAGTATAAACAATGAGCAGTTCTTC. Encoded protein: CASSINNEQFF.

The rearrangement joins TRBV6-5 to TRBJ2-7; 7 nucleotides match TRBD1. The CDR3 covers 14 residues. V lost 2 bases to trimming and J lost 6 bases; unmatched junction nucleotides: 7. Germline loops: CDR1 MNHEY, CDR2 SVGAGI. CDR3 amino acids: CASSYPGQLFEQYF. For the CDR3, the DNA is TGTGCCAGCAGTTACCCGGGACAGCTCTTCGAGCAGTACTTC.

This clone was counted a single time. The chain's CDR3 is CASCSSQTAPDEQYF. In DNA, the CDR3 is TGTGCCAGCTGTTCATCCCAGACAGCTCCCGACGAGCAGTACTTC. The genes are TRBV28 and TRBJ2-7; D might be TRBD1 (5 bases). Germline assignment: CDR1 MDHEN and CDR2 SYDVKM. Trimming took off 8 bases at V and 5 bases at J, with 22 bases between the two ends. The CDR3 runs to 15 residues.

In DNA form, the CDR3 reads TGTGCCAGCAGCCAAGATCTACGGGGTGATACGCAGTATTTT. Translating it yields CASSQDLRGDTQYF. V is TRBV16 and J is TRBJ2-3; D might be TRBD2 (5 bases). Trimming pared 2 bases from V and 6 bases from J, leaving 12 bases between. CDR3 length: 14 amino acids. Germline V gives CDR1 KGHSY, CDR2 FQNENV.

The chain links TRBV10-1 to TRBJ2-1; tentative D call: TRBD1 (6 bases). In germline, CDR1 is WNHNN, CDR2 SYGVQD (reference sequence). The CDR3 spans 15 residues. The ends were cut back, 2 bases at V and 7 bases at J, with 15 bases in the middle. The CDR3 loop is CASSETYQGYNEQFF. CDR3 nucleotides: TGCGCCAGCAGTGAGACCTACCAGGGGTATAATGAGCAGTTCTTC.

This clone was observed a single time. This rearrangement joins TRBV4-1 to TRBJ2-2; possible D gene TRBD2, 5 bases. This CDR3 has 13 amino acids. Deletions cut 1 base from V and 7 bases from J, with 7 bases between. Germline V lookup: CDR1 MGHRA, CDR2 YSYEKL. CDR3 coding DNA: TGCGCCAGCAGCCAAGCGGGGATCGGGGAGCTGTTTTTT. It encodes CASSQAGIGELFF.

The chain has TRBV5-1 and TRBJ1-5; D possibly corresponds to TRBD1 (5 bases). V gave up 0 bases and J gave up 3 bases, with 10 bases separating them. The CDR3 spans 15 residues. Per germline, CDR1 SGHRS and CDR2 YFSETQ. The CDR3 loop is CASSLDPGANQPQHF. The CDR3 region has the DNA TGCGCCAGCAGCTTGGACCCCGGGGCCAATCAGCCCCAGCATTTT.

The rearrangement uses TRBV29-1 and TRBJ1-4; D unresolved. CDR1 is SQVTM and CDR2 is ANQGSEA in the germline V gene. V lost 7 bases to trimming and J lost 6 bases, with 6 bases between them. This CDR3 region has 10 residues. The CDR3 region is CSGGDEKLFF. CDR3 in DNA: TGCAGCGGGGGAGATGAAAAACTGTTTTTT. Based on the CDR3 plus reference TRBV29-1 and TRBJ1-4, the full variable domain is SAVISQKPSRDICQRGTSLTIQCQVDSQVTMMFWYRQQPGQSLTLIATANQGSEATYESGFVIDKFPISRPNLTFSTLTVSNMSPEDSSIYLCSGGDEKLFFGSGTQLSVL.

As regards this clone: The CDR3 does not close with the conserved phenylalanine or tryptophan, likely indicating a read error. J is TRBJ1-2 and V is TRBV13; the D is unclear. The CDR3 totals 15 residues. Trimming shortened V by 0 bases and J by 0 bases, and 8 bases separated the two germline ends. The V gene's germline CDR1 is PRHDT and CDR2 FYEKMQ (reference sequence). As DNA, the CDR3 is TGTGCCAGCAGCTTAGGGCAGGTGGCTAACTATGGCTACACCCTC. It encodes CASSLGQVANYGYTL.

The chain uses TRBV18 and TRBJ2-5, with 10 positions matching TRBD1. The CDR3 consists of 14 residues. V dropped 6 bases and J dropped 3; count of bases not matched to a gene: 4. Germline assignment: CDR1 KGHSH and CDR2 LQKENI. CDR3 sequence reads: CASSRQGAEETQYF. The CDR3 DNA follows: TGTGCCAGCTCGCGACAGGGGGCTGAAGAGACCCAGTACTTC. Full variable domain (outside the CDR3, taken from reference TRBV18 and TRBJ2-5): NAGVMQNPRHLVRRRGQEARLRCSPMKGHSHVYWYRQLPEEGLKFMVYLQKENIIDESGMPKERFSAEFPKEGPSILRIQQVVRGDSAAYFCASSRQGAEETQYFGPGTRLLVL.

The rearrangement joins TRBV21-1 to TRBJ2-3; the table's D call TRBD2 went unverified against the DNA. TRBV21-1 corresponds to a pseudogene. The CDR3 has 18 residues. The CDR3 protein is CASNGGTSGRVGTDTQYF. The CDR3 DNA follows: TGTGCCAGCAATGGAGGGACTAGCGGGAGAGTTGGCACAGATACGCAGTATTTT.

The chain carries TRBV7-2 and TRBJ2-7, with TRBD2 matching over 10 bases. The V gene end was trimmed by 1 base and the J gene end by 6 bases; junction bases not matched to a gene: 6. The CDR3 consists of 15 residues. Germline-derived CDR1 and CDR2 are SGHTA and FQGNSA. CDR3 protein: CASSLGVAGGTEQYF. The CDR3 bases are TGTGCCAGCAGCTTAGGGGTAGCGGGAGGAACCGAGCAGTACTTC.

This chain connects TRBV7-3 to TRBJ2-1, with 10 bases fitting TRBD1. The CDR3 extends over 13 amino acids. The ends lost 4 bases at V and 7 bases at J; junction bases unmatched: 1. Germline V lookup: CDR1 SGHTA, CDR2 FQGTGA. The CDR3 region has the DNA TGTGCCAGCAGCTCGGACAGGGGGAATGAGCAGTTCTTC. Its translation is CASSSDRGNEQFF.

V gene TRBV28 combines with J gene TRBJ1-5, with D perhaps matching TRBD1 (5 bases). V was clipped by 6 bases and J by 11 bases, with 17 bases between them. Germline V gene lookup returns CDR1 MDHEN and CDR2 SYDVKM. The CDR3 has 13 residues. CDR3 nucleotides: TGTGCCAGCAGCTTCGGTGGACAAATGGCCCAGCATTTT. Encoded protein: CASSFGGQMAQHF.

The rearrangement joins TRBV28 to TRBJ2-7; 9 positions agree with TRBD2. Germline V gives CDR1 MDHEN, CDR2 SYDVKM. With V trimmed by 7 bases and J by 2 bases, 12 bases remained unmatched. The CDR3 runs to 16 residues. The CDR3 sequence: CASTQSGLAPTYEQYF. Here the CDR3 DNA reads TGTGCCAGCACCCAAAGTGGACTAGCGCCTACCTACGAGCAGTACTTC.

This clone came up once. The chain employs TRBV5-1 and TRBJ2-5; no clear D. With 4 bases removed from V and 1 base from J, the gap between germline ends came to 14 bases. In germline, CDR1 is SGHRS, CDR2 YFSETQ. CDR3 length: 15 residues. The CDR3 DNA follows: TGCGCCAGCAGCCCACCTTCCCCCTCCCAAGAGACCCAGTACTTC. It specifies CASSPPSPSQETQYF.

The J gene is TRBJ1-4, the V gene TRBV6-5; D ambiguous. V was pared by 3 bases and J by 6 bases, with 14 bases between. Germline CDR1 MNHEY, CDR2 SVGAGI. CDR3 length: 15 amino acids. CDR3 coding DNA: TGTGCCAGCAGTTATCGGGCCGGGCTCGATGAAAAACTGTTTTTT. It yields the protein CASSYRAGLDEKLFF.

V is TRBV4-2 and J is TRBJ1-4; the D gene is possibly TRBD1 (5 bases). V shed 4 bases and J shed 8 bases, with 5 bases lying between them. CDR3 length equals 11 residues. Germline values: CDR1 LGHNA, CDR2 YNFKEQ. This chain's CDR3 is CASSRGEKLFF. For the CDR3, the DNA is TGTGCCAGCAGCCGGGGCGAAAAACTGTTTTTT.

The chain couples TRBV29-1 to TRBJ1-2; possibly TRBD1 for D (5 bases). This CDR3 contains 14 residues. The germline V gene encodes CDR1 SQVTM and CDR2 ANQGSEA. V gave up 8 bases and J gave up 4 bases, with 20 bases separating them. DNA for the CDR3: TGCAGCACCTCGGAGGGGCCAGATTCCTATGGCTACACCTTC. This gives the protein CSTSEGPDSYGYTF.

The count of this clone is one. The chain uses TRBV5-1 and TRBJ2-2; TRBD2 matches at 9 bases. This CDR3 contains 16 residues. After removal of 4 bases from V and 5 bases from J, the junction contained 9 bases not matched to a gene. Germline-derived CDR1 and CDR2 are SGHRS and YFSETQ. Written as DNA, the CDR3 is TGCGCCAGCAGCCCAGACCTTAGCGGGAGTACCGGGGAGCTGTTTTTT. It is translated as CASSPDLSGSTGELFF. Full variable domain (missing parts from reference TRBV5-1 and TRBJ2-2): KAGVTQTPRYLIKTRGQQVTLSCSPISGHRSVSWYQQTPGQGLQFLFEYFSETQRNKGNFPGRFSGRQFSNSRSEMNVSTLELGDSALYLCASSPDLSGSTGELFFGEGSRLTVL.

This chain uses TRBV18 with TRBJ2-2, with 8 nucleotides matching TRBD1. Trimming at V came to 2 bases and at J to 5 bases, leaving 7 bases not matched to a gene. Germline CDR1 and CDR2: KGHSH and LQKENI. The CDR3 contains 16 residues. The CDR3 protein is CASSPVTGGQTGELFF. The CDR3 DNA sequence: TGTGCCAGCTCACCAGTCACAGGGGGGCAGACCGGGGAGCTGTTTTTT.

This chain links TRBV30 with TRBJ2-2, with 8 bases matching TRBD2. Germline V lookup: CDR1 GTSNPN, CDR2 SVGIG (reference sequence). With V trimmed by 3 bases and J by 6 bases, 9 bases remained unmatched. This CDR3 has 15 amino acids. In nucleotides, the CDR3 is TGTGCCTGGAGATCAGCGGGAGCGGAGGCCGGGGAGCTGTTTTTT. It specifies CAWRSAGAEAGELFF.

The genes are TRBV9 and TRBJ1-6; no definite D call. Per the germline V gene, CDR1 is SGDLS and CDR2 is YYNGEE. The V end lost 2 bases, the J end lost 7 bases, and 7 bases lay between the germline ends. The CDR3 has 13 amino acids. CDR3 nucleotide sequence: TGTGCCAGCAGCGTTAGAGGGAATTCACCCCTCCACTTT. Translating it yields CASSVRGNSPLHF.